The source of this TCR beta chain is a study of OX40 agonist ivuxolimab in advanced cancers. Study at large: Ivuxolimab, an agonist antibody against OX40 (CD134), was given to patients. Previous treatment with anti-PD-1, anti-PD-L1 or anti-CTLA-4 therapy was allowed; 35% to 50% had received some. Cohort: 65% to 90% men, mean age around 55, aged roughly 23 to 90.

Some clones are missing from TCRdb's copy, which holds only in-frame ones; the method was immunoSEQ multiplex PCR. The table lists about 27,000 clones, 75% to 85% of them singletons, with approximately 20% in the top ten. With autoimmune disease history or systemic immunosuppression, patients were excluded. V shed 5 bases, J shed 6 bases, and the junction held 4 bases outside the gene matches. The CDR3 runs 14 residues. The germline V gene has CDR1 MNHEY and CDR2 SVGAGI. The V gene is TRBV6-5, the J gene TRBJ2-6, with 7 bases lining up with TRBD1. Here the sequenced sample was CD4+ or CD8+ T cells sorted from blood, taken in a trial of the OX40 agonist ivuxolimab. This clonotype originated in an adult with an advanced solid tumor such as melanoma, head and neck, liver or kidney cancer. The CDR3 here is CASSTTGEANVLTF. CDR3 DNA: TGTGCCAGCAGTACCACAGGGGAGGCCAACGTCCTGACTTTC.